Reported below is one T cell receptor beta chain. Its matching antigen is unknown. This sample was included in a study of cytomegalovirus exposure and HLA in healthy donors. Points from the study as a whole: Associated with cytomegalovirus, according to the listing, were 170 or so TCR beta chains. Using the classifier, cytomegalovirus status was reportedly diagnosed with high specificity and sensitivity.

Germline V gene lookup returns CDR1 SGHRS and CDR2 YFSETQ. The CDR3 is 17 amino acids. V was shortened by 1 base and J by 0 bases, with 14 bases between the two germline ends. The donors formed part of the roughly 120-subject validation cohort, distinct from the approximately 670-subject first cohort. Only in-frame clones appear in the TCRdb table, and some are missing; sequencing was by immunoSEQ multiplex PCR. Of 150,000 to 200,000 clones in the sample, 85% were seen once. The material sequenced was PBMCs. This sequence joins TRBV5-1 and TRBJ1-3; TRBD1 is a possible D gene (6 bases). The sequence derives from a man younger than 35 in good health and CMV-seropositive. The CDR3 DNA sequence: TGCGCCAGCAGCTTGACCCCCAGGGGCCTCTCTGGAAACACCATATATTTT. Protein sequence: CASSLTPRGLSGNTIYF.